What follows are 8 T cell receptor beta chains derived from one specimen sequenced in a study of blood T cells in healthy people across ages (dated by TCRdb to the mid-2010s). Libraries were made using 5' RACE. The sequencer was an Illumina HiSeq 2500. A second PCR of about 7 to 12 cycles was run with a J-beta primer mix and a sample-barcoded 5' primer. TCRdb ran its own pipeline on the public reads, namely fastp trimming at Q25 and MiXCR clone calling, and kept in-frame beta chains. Here each entry gathers all rows of one CDR3 protein and keeps the most common genes and DNA. The sample profile shows some 760,000 distinct CDR3 sequences; approximately 25% of them were found once. The ten largest clones capture under 9.5% of the sample. The same sample was also studied in work on T cells of mothers and their children.

Sequencing was performed on blood. The source is a boy younger than 18 in good health.

There are many counts of this clonotype. The V gene is TRBV4-1, the J gene TRBJ2-3; D is uncertain. V gave up 1 base and J gave up 4 bases, with 3 bases separating them. Germline V gene data show CDR1 as MGHRA and CDR2 as YSYEKL. The CDR3 runs 12 residues. For the CDR3, the DNA is TGCGCCAGCAGCCAAGTGGCAGATACGCAGTATTTT. Protein product: CASSQVADTQYF.

This clonotype has more than one count but fewer than ten. The chain joins TRBV20-1 to TRBJ2-1; D ambiguous. CDR1 and CDR2 from the germline V gene are DFQATT and SNEGSKA (reference sequence). V shed 5 bases and J shed 6 bases, with 14 bases lying between them. The CDR3 covers 13 residues. DNA of the CDR3: TGCAGTGCTCCCCCAGAGGCCGGCAATGAGCAGTTCTTC. Protein: CSAPPEAGNEQFF.

This clonotype came up a few times. V usage is TRBV11-2 and J usage is TRBJ2-1; D uncertain. Germline V gene data show CDR1 as SGHAT and CDR2 as FQNNGV. V lost 5 bases to trimming and J lost 5 bases, with 16 bases between them. This CDR3 has 15 amino acids. This CDR3 reads CASSLPSGLNNEQFF. CDR3 sequence (DNA): TGTGCCAGCAGCCTCCCTAGTGGGCTAAACAATGAGCAGTTCTTC.

The genes are TRBV20-1 and TRBJ2-7, with TRBD1 matching 7 bases. The CDR3 consists of 13 residues. Germline values: CDR1 DFQATT, CDR2 SNEGSKA (reference sequence). After removal of 8 bases from V and 6 bases from J, the junction contained 13 bases not matched to a gene. CDR3 bases: TGCAGTACTAAGAGGACAGGAGGAAGCGAGCAGTACTTC. This translates into CSTKRTGGSEQYF.

The rearrangement joins TRBV7-4 to TRBJ1-4; possibly TRBD1 for D (6 bases). Germline V gene data show CDR1 as SGHVT and CDR2 as SQSDAQ. The V end was cut by 1 base, the J end by 6 bases, with 9 bases between. The CDR3 length is 14 residues. The chain's CDR3 is CASSLDREDEKLFF. The CDR3 nucleotides read TGTGCCAGCAGCTTAGACAGGGAGGATGAAAAACTGTTTTTT. Supplemented by reference TRBV7-4 and TRBJ1-4, the full variable domain reads GAGVSQSPRYKVAKRGRDVALRCDSISGHVTLYWYRQTLGQGSEVLTYSQSDAQRDKSGRPSGRFSAERPERSVSTLKIQRTEQGDSAVYLCASSLDREDEKLFFGSGTQLSVL.

This clonotype showed up just a few times. The chain recombines TRBV5-1 with TRBJ2-3; possible D gene TRBD1, 6 bases. CDR1 SGHRS and CDR2 YFSETQ come from the germline V gene. V lost 9 bases and J lost 1, with 18 bases in between. The CDR3 is 15 residues long. The CDR3 sequence: CANRAGAGCTDTQYF. For the CDR3, the DNA is TGCGCCAACAGGGCTGGGGCAGGGTGCACAGATACGCAGTATTTT.

The chain has TRBV6-5 and TRBJ1-2, with a possible D match to TRBD1 (6 bases). CDR3 length equals 12 residues. V lost 11 bases to trimming and J lost 9 bases, with 19 bases between them. Germline-derived CDR1 and CDR2 are MNHEY and SVGAGI. In DNA, the CDR3 is TGTGCCGCCGGGGGGGCGAATGGACGCTACACCTTC. Amino acids: CAAGGANGRYTF.

The chain has TRBV28 and TRBJ1-5, with a possible D match to TRBD1 (6 bases). The V end was cut by 4 bases, the J end by 6 bases, with 13 bases between. CDR1 MDHEN and CDR2 SYDVKM come from the germline V gene. The CDR3 has 14 amino acids. The DNA of the CDR3 is TGTGCCAGCAGTTCAGGGTGGGACACTCAGCCCCAGCATTTT. It encodes CASSSGWDTQPQHF.